A selection of T cell receptor beta chains follows, all from one sample in a study of blood T cell repertoires in COVID-19. Produced via immunoSEQ multiplex PCR; TCRdb's table is partial and in-frame only. The sample records about 250,000 clones, around 80% being singletons. The specimen sequenced was PBMCs or T cells enriched from blood (not recorded which). The receptors come from a man in his forties who had been exposed to COVID-19. CDR3s include the opening cysteine and the closing phenylalanine or tryptophan. The D gene is left open where the match is weak. Size is omitted from some rows. Given values are once, few, many or a class for expanded clones.

TRBJ1-1 NA TRBV10-3 NA CAISEQGITEAFF TGTGCCATCAGTGAGCAGGGGATCACTGAAGCTTTCTTT
TRBJ2-1 NA TRBV6-5 TRBD2 CASSRTSGSSQFF TGTGCCAGCAGTCGGACTAGCGGGAGTTCCCAGTTCTTC
TRBJ1-2 NA TRBV30 TRBD1 CAWRTGGVPSLYF TGTGCCTGGAGGACAGGGGGCGTTCCTTCTTTGTACTTC
TRBJ2-2 few TRBV18 NA CASSYRGAGTGELFF TGTGCCAGCTCTTACAGGGGCGCGGGGACCGGGGAGCTGTTTTTT
TRBJ1-1 once TRBV2 NA CASSEGHDTEAFF TGTGCCAGCAGTGAGGGGCATGACACTGAAGCTTTCTTT
TRBJ1-1 NA TRBV14 NA CASSPQAGSTEAFF TGTGCCAGCAGCCCGCAGGCTGGGAGCACTGAAGCTTTCTTT
TRBJ2-5 NA TRBV11-2 NA CASSFGERAQETQYF TGTGCCAGCAGCTTTGGGGAGCGGGCCCAAGAGACCCAGTACTTC
TRBJ2-2 NA TRBV10-3 TRBD2 CATIAGALTGELFF TGTGCCACAATAGCGGGAGCACTAACCGGGGAGCTGTTTTTT
TRBJ2-7 NA TRBV7-9 NA CADQFLGYEQYF TGTGCCGATCAATTCCTCGGTTACGAGCAGTACTTC
TRBJ2-7 NA TRBV7-3 NA CASSLGLNYEQYF TGTGCCAGCAGCTTGGGACTCAACTACGAGCAGTACTTC
TRBJ1-6 once TRBV6-5 NA CASSYSRGGYGSPLHF TGTGCCAGCAGTTACTCTCGTGGGGGGTATGGATCACCCCTCCACTTT
TRBJ2-2 few TRBV30 TRBD2 CAWSVTSGRELFF TGTGCCTGGAGTGTGACTAGCGGGAGGGAGCTGTTTTTT
TRBJ1-3 NA TRBV7-3 NA CASSSDPGRGAGNTIYF TGTGCCAGCAGCTCCGATCCGGGCAGGGGTGCTGGAAACACCATATATTTT
TRBJ2-7 NA TRBV6-1 TRBD2 CASSDRVAGRLEQYF TGTGCCAGCAGTGATAGGGTAGCGGGAAGGCTTGAGCAGTACTTC